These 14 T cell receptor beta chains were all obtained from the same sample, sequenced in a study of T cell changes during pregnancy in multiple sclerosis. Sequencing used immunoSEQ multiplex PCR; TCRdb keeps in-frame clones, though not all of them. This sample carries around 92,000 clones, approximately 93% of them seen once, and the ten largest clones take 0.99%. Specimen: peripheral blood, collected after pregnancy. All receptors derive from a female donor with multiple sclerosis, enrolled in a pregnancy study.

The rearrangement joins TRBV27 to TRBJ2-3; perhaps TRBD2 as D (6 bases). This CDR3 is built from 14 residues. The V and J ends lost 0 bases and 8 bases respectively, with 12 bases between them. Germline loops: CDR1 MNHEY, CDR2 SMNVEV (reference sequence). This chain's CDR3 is CASSLSMSGPTQYF. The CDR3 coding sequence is TGTGCCAGCAGTTTATCGATGAGCGGGCCTACGCAGTATTTT.

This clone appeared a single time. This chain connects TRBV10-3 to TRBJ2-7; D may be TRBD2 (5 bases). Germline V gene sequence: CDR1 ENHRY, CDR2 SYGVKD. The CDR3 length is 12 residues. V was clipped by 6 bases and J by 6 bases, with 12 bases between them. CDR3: CAIRDWLGEQYF. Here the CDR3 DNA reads TGTGCCATCAGGGACTGGTTGGGCGAGCAGTACTTC.

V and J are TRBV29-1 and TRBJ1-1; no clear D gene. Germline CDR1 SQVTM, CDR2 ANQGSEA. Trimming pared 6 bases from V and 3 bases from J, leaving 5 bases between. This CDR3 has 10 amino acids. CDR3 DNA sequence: TGCAGCGTAATCGACACTGAAGCTTTCTTT. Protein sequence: CSVIDTEAFF.

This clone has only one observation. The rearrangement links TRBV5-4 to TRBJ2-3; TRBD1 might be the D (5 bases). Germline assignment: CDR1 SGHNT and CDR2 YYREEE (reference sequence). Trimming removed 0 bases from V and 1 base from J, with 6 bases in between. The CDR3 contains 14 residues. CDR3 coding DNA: TGTGCCAGCAGCTTGGGCAGGGGCACAGATACGCAGTATTTT. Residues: CASSLGRGTDTQYF.

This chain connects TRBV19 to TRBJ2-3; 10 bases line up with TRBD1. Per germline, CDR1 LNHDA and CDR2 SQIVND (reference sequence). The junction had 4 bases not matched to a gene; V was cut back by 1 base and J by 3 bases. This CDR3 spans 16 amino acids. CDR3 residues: CASSIVPGQGTDTQYF. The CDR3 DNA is TGTGCCAGTAGTATAGTCCCGGGACAGGGGACAGATACGCAGTATTTT.

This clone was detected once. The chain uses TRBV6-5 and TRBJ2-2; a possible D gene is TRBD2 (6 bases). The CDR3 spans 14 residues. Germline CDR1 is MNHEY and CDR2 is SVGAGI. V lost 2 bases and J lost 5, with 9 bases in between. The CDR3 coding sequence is TGTGCCAGCAGTTACGGGAGGTTAACCGGGGAGCTGTTTTTT. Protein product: CASSYGRLTGELFF.

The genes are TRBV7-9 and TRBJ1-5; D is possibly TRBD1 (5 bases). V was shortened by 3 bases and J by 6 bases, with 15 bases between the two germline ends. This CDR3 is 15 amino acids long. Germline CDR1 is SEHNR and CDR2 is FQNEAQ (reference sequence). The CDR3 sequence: CASSFGGAEGQPQHF. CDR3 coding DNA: TGTGCCAGCAGCTTCGGGGGAGCCGAGGGTCAGCCCCAGCATTTT.

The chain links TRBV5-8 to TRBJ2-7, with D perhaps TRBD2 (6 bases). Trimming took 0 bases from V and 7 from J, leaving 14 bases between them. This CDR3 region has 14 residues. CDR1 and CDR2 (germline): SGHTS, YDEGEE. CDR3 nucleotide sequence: TGTGCCAGCAGCTTGGGGCAGGGACTTAATGAGCAGTACTTC. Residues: CASSLGQGLNEQYF. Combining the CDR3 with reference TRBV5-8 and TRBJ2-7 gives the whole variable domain EAGVTQSPTHLIKTRGQQATLRCSPISGHTSVYWYQQALGLGLQFLLWYDEGEERNRGNFPPRFSGRQFPNYSSELNVNALELEDSALYLCASSLGQGLNEQYFGPGTRLTVT.

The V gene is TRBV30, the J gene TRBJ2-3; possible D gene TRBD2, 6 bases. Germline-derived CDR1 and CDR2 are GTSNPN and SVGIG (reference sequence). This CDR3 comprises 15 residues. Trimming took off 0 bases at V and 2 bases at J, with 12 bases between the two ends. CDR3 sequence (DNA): TGTGCCTGGAGTGTAGGCGGGGCCCCCACAGATACGCAGTATTTT. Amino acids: CAWSVGGAPTDTQYF.

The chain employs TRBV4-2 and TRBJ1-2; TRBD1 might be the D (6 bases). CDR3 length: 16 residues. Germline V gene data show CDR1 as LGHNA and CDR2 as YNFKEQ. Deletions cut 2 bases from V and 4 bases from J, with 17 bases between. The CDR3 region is CASSQFRGAQGYGYTF. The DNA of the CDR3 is TGTGCCAGCAGCCAATTCCGGGGGGCTCAGGGCTATGGCTACACCTTC.

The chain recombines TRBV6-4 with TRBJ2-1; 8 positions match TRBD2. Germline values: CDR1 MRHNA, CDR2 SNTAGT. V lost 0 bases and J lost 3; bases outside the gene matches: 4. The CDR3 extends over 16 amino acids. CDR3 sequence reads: CASSDSIAGSYNEQFF. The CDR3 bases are TGTGCCAGCAGTGACTCAATAGCGGGAAGCTACAATGAGCAGTTCTTC.

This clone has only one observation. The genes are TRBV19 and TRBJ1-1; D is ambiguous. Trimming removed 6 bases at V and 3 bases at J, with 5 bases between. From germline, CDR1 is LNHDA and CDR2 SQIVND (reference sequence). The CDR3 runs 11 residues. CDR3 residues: CASSQDTEAFF. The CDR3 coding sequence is TGTGCCAGTAGCCAGGACACTGAAGCTTTCTTT.

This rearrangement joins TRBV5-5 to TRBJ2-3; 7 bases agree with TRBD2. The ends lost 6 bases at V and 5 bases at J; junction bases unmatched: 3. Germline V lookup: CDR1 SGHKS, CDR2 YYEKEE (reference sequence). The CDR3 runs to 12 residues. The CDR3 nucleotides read TGTGCCAGCATCTGGGAGGGAGATACGCAGTATTTT. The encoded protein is CASIWEGDTQYF.

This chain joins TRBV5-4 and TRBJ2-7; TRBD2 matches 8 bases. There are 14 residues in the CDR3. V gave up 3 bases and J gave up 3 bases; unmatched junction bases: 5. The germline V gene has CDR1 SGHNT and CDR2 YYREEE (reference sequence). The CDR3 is CASSSGLGNYEQYF. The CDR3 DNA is TGTGCCAGCAGCTCGGGACTAGGAAACTACGAGCAGTACTTC.